This is a list of T cell receptor beta chains from one sample in a study of T cell changes during pregnancy in multiple sclerosis. TCRdb keeps only in-frame clones here, not all; method: immunoSEQ multiplex PCR. The sample shows tens of thousands of clones, 93% of them seen only once. This specimen was peripheral blood, taken in the second trimester of pregnancy. The receptors come from a female donor with multiple sclerosis, enrolled in a pregnancy study. Each CDR3 is given with its conserved first and last residue.

V gene	J gene	CDR3 protein
TRBV6-1	TRBJ1-1	CASSDDGGLGTEAFF
TRBV27	TRBJ1-5	CASSLTGGPNQPQHF
TRBV30	TRBJ1-2	CAWGDGGLYYGYTF
TRBV25-1	TRBJ1-2	CASSGQRGGGYTF
TRBV9	TRBJ1-1	CASSVRDSGAEAFF
TRBV13	TRBJ2-1	CASSGAPNEQFF
TRBV7-2	TRBJ1-1	CASSVQGRMNTEAFF
TRBV2	TRBJ2-5	CASSERRNQETQYF
TRBV19	TRBJ2-3	CATQGTGGDSDTQYF
TRBV2	TRBJ1-4	CASSRSSLNEKLFF
TRBV6-6	TRBJ2-1	CASSYPYEGANEQFF
TRBV7-9	TRBJ2-2	CASSFPGNRNTGELFF
TRBV5-4	TRBJ2-1	CASSPGGDEQFF
TRBV7-6	TRBJ2-2	CAVGEGNAGELFF
TRBV29-1	TRBJ2-3	CSVGTATDTQYF
TRBV4-1	TRBJ2-1	CASSQERGREQFF
TRBV5-1	TRBJ1-1	CASSSRVPSEGPEAFF
TRBV10-2	TRBJ2-5	CASSGTQGGMYF
TRBV5-5	TRBJ1-2	CASSNGDSNYGYTF
TRBV5-8	TRBJ2-5	CAPAGQETQYF
TRBV27	TRBJ1-3	CASSLGISGNTIYF
TRBV27	TRBJ2-7	CASSLGAGEYGYEQYF
TRBV13	TRBJ1-4	CASSQSEVVGKLFF
TRBV11-1	TRBJ2-4	CASSLAQRQIQYF
TRBV29-1	TRBJ1-4	CSVRTEKLFF
TRBV15	TRBJ2-7	CATSLEDTTYEQYF
TRBV10-3	TRBJ2-1	CAIRAVAGGPNNEQFF
TRBV7-3	TRBJ2-3	CASSHIAGGSDTQYF
TRBV9	TRBJ1-2	CASSAGGLGYTF
TRBV5-4	TRBJ2-1	CASSIGTGQDNEQFF
TRBV14	TRBJ2-7	CASSQATGANEQYF
TRBV18	TRBJ1-5	CASSPEGYSNQPQHF
TRBV27	TRBJ1-2	CASSLQPGQPDGYTF
TRBV5-1	TRBJ1-1	CASSLRTGNTEAFF
TRBV9	TRBJ1-3	CASSVELERRSGNTIYF
TRBV15	TRBJ2-1	CATSRDRGVNEQFF
TRBV7-9	TRBJ1-1	CASSSPGGGEDTEAFF
TRBV2	TRBJ1-1	CASGFGQSTTEAFF
TRBV25-1	TRBJ2-1	CASSGQGASSYNEQFF
TRBV7-2	TRBJ1-6	CASSLVAGGRNNSPLHF
TRBV28	TRBJ2-7	CASSFIRVWDRGLVVPDYEQYF
TRBV14	TRBJ2-1	CASSHRFAAGDLYNEQFF
TRBV5-1	TRBJ1-6	CASSLGDSHISPLHF
TRBV4-1	TRBJ1-1	CASSQDREGTEAFF
TRBV5-4	TRBJ1-3	CASSYGTNSGNTIYF
TRBV7-6	TRBJ1-1	CASSTWDSPNTEAFF
TRBV6-6	TRBJ2-5	CASSYHELDTQYF
TRBV4-1	TRBJ1-1	CASSQFGQENTEAFF
TRBV19	TRBJ2-5	CASALAAQETQYF
TRBV6-1	TRBJ2-3	CASSGGGSTDTQYF
TRBV4-1	TRBJ2-2	CASSQETSGGPTGELFF
TRBV27	TRBJ1-1	CASSHGTGGEAFF
TRBV7-9	TRBJ2-3	CASTLGQGTDTQYF
TRBV27	TRBJ1-2	CASSLKLPGGLKGYTF
TRBV5-1	TRBJ2-2	CASSLGGGPNTGELFF
TRBV7-2	TRBJ2-7	CASSEQGYEQYF
TRBV19	TRBJ2-7	CASSMGTPGGYEQYF
TRBV5-6	TRBJ2-1	CASSFGQGHAEQFF
TRBV13	TRBJ1-6	CASSPIETGGPSPLHF